This T cell receptor (beta chain) was obtained from a study of TIL therapy for anti-PD-1-resistant metastatic lung cancer. Study details: Tumors carried a median roughly 1.6 non-synonymous mutations per megabase. Overall study findings and caveats: Compared with baseline intratumoral T cells, expanded TIL cultures were more clonal and less diverse (approximately 6.4% vs 31%).

Concerning this clone: The target antigen is unknown.

The libraries were made with immunoSEQ v3. Each library reached roughly 2 million read pairs, or roughly 4.5-6.5 million at deep level. Assay used: immunoSEQ multiplex PCR; TCRdb lists only in-frame clones, some missing. The table shows around 2,000 clones, with approximately 87% occurring only once. The time point denotes: pre-treatment sample, taken before nivolumab and TIL therapy. Most excised metastases sampled were pleural nodules or supraclavicular lymph nodes. V was trimmed by 4 bases and J by 4 bases, leaving 18 bases between them. The CDR3 contains 16 residues. Germline V gene lookup returns CDR1 ENHRY and CDR2 SYGVKD.

This sample comprised tumor tissue, obtained at baseline. The receptor was derived from a person aged 25-85 years with non-small cell lung cancer. The J gene is TRBJ2-3, the V gene TRBV10-3; D is perhaps TRBD1 (6 bases). CDR3: CAISAAGTSIADTQYF. CDR3 nucleotides: TGTGCCATCAGTGCAGCCGGGACATCGATCGCAGATACGCAGTATTTT.